The 7 T cell receptor beta chains in this list originate from one sample, sequenced in a study of control samples from healthy donors and cancer patients. Sequencing was performed with immunoSEQ multiplex PCR; in TCRdb, only in-frame clones are kept and a portion is missing. The sample gives 160,000 or so clones, over 90% of which show up once; 2% to 2.5% is in the top ten. Sequencing was performed on blood. These receptor sequences come from a man aged 50 to 59 in good health.

The sample holds one count of this clone. The rearrangement joins TRBV12-3 or TRBV12-4 to TRBJ2-7; 7 bases agree with TRBD2. J lost 4 bases, V lost 6 bases, and 3 bases had no gene match. The CDR3 length is 12 residues. The CDR3 sequence: CASRGRGYEQYF. The CDR3 nucleotides are TGTGCCAGCAGGGGGAGGGGATACGAGCAGTACTTC.

This clone was counted only a few times. This chain links TRBV19 with TRBJ2-7; TRBD1 agrees at 8 bases. The CDR3 is 13 amino acids. CDR1 is LNHDA and CDR2 is SQIVND in the germline V gene (reference sequence). Trimming cost V 8 bases and J 4 bases; bases outside gene matches: 7. CDR3 region: CASEAGTGYEQYF. For the CDR3, the DNA is TGTGCCAGTGAAGCCGGGACAGGTTACGAGCAGTACTTC. The whole variable domain, filled in from reference TRBV19 and TRBJ2-7, reads DGGITQSPKYLFRKEGQNVTLSCEQNLNHDAMYWYRQDPGQGLRLIYYSQIVNDFQKGDIAEGYSVSREKKESFPLTVTSAQKNPTAFYLCASEAGTGYEQYFGPGTRLTVT.

Details on this clone: The same CDR3 is also encoded by other DNA sequences in this sample. J is TRBJ1-2 and V is TRBV28, with D tentatively TRBD1 (5 bases). Germline V gives CDR1 MDHEN, CDR2 SYDVKM. This CDR3 spans 14 amino acids. V was clipped by 2 bases and J by 0 bases, with 7 bases between them. CDR3 protein: CASSLGTSNYGYTF. In nucleotides, the CDR3 is TGTGCCAGCAGTTTAGGGACCTCTAACTATGGCTACACCTTC.

V usage is TRBV28 and J usage is TRBJ2-7; weak D call: TRBD2 (6 bases). CDR3 size: 14 residues. Germline V gene data show CDR1 as MDHEN and CDR2 as SYDVKM. Trimming took 6 bases from V and 6 from J, leaving 18 bases between them. CDR3 sequence: CASRLPGGRGEQYF. The CDR3 region has the DNA TGTGCCAGCAGGCTCCCCGGAGGGCGGGGCGAGCAGTACTTC.

Written as DNA, the CDR3 is TGTGCCAGCACCTCGATCGGGGAGAGCTTC. Translation gives CASTSIGESF. The gene calls are TRBV21-1 and TRBJ2-7; TRBD2, the D gene given by the table, was not confirmed from the DNA. TRBV21-1 is listed as a pseudogene. The CDR3 length is 10 residues.

This chain connects TRBV10-3 to TRBJ2-7; TRBD2 agrees at 10 bases. This CDR3 has 17 amino acids. Germline V gene data show CDR1 as ENHRY and CDR2 as SYGVKD. V gave up 6 bases and J gave up 1 base; unmatched junction bases: 12. CDR3 bases: TGTGCCATCAGCTCCGGGACTAGCGTCCCGTCTTCCTACGAGCAGTACTTC. It yields the protein CAISSGTSVPSSYEQYF.

The chain combines TRBV6-5 with TRBJ1-1; D is uncertain. V dropped 5 bases and J dropped 0 bases, with 10 bases sitting between them. Germline V CDR1 and CDR2: MNHEY, SVGAGI. The CDR3 consists of 14 residues. CDR3 bases: TGTGCCAGCAGTAACGGACTCATGAACACTGAAGCTTTCTTT. This translates into CASSNGLMNTEAFF.